The 2 T cell receptor beta chains reported below all come from one sample, sequenced in a study of CD8 T cells in ankylosing spondylitis. TCRdb called the 5' RACE reads again in MiXCR, with one record for every CDR3 protein. The sample lists approximately 440,000 distinct CDR3 sequences, approximately 17% occurring once. Their specific antigens are unknown. General study results and limits: Ankylosing spondylitis blood seemed to carry a telltale TCR beta motif made of several highly homologous variants.

Sequencing input: blood, either unsorted or a sorted T cell fraction (not recorded which). These receptors were collected from a male donor with ankylosing spondylitis.

The chain has TRBV28 and TRBJ1-5; the D is unclear. Germline V gene lookup returns CDR1 MDHEN and CDR2 SYDVKM. The V end lost 5 bases, the J end lost 9 bases, and 8 bases lay between the germline ends. The CDR3 spans 11 residues. CDR3 protein: CASSGGGPQHF. The CDR3 DNA reads TGTGCCAGCAGTGGCGGTGGGCCCCAGCATTTT.

This clonotype appeared a few times. V usage is TRBV5-6 and J usage is TRBJ1-1; tentatively, D is TRBD1 (6 bases). V lost 0 bases, J lost 11 bases, and 11 bases lay in between. From germline, CDR1 is SGHDT and CDR2 YYEEEE. The CDR3 is 12 residues long. The CDR3 region is CASSLGTARAFF. The CDR3 DNA is TGTGCCAGCAGCTTGGGGACAGCCCGGGCTTTCTTT.